The 26 T cell receptor beta chains listed next were all sequenced from one sample in a study of cytotoxic CD8 clonotypes in ibrutinib-treated CLL. This table comes from immunoSEQ multiplex PCR, and its TCRdb copy is limited to in-frame clones, with some not included. The sample includes over 100,000 clones, 75% to 90% seen only once; the top ten take around 2.1%. This sample comprised PBMCs, obtained after 24 months of ibrutinib treatment. These receptors originate from a human donor with chronic lymphocytic leukemia.

The chain couples TRBV5-6 to TRBJ1-2; unclear D gene. Trimming took 0 bases from V and 8 from J, leaving 5 bases between them. The CDR3 length is 11 residues. Looked up from germline, CDR1 is SGHDT and CDR2 is YYEEEE. The CDR3 nucleotides read TGTGCCAGCAGCTTGGCAGCAGGCTACACCTTC. This sequence encodes CASSLAAGYTF. Together with reference TRBV5-6 and TRBJ1-2, the CDR3 gives the full variable domain: DAGVTQSPTHLIKTRGQQVTLRCSPKSGHDTVSWYQQALGQGPQFIFQYYEEEERQRGNFPDRFSGHQFPNYSSELNVNALLLGDSALYLCASSLAAGYTFGSGTRLTVV.

This clone was recorded a few times. This chain connects TRBV7-9 to TRBJ1-4; no definite D call. Germline V lookup: CDR1 SEHNR, CDR2 FQNEAQ (reference sequence). CDR3 size: 14 residues. Trimming took off 0 bases at V and 8 bases at J, with 10 bases between the two ends. CDR3 loop: CASSLAGSGEKLFF. The CDR3 DNA reads TGTGCCAGCAGCTTAGCGGGGAGCGGGGAAAAACTGTTTTTT.

The chain couples TRBV7-3 to TRBJ2-5; weak D call: TRBD1 (6 bases). In germline, CDR1 is SGHTA, CDR2 FQGTGA. Trimming pared 4 bases from V and 5 bases from J, leaving 20 bases between. CDR3 length: 16 amino acids. The DNA of the CDR3 is TGTGCCAGCAGCTCGTCCGGGACACTCACGCGGGAGACCCAGTACTTC. Translation: CASSSSGTLTRETQYF.

V is TRBV6-5 and J is TRBJ2-7; maybe TRBD1 (6 bases). V was trimmed by 5 bases and J by 6 bases, leaving 17 bases between them. This CDR3 contains 14 residues. Germline CDR1 reads MNHEY; CDR2 reads SVGAGI. CDR3 amino acids: CASSRNRDTGEQYF. CDR3 nucleotide sequence: TGTGCCAGCAGTCGAAACCGGGACACTGGCGAGCAGTACTTC.

CDR3 amino acids: CASSTRTSGRGDTQYF. CDR3 in DNA: TGTGCCAGCAGCACTCGGACTAGCGGGAGGGGAGATACGCAGTATTTT. This chain joins TRBV11-3 and TRBJ2-3, with 15 bases aligning to TRBD2. Germline assignment: CDR1 SGHNT and CDR2 YENEEA. The V segment lost 5 bases and the J segment 5 bases; nucleotides outside the gene matches: 5. This CDR3 region has 16 residues.

This chain joins TRBV28 and TRBJ1-1; 7 nucleotides match TRBD1. The V gene end was trimmed by 5 bases and the J gene end by 0 bases; junction bases not matched to a gene: 6. This CDR3 has 15 residues. In germline, CDR1 is MDHEN, CDR2 SYDVKM. The CDR3 reads CASSAPGQMNTEAFF. The CDR3 DNA reads TGTGCCAGCAGTGCCCCGGGACAGATGAACACTGAAGCTTTCTTT.

The CDR3 sequence: CAREGWATLGGNQPQHF. DNA of the CDR3: TGTGCCAGGGAGGGGTGGGCCACCCTAGGGGGCAATCAGCCCCAGCATTTT. The chain carries TRBV21-1 and TRBJ1-5. TRBV21-1 is noted as a pseudogene. The CDR3 loop spans 17 amino acids.

Only one count was recorded for this clone. The chain is built from TRBV4-1 and TRBJ2-2, with D perhaps TRBD2 (5 bases). The CDR3 runs 17 residues. Germline V CDR1 and CDR2: MGHRA, YSYEKL. Trimming took 0 bases from V and 4 from J, leaving 15 bases between them. The CDR3 is CASSQDPSQRLTGELFF. The CDR3 region has the DNA TGCGCCAGCAGCCAAGATCCTAGCCAGAGACTCACCGGGGAGCTGTTTTTT.

The chain recombines TRBV14 with TRBJ2-5; D gene ambiguous. Germline lookup yields CDR1 SGHDN and CDR2 FVKESK. The CDR3 consists of 15 residues. V lost 4 bases to trimming and J lost 7 bases, with 19 bases between them. CDR3 amino acids: CASSRTAGSWGTQYF. CDR3 DNA: TGTGCCAGCAGCCGAACTGCTGGGTCCTGGGGGACCCAGTACTTC.

This chain connects TRBV18 to TRBJ1-3; D remains unclear. CDR1 is KGHSH, CDR2 LQKENI, per germline. V was clipped by 3 bases and J by 2 bases, with 14 bases between them. CDR3 size: 16 residues. The DNA of the CDR3 is TGTGCCAGCTCACCTTTTGACCTAACCACTGGAAACACCATATATTTT. Translated, it gives CASSPFDLTTGNTIYF.

V is TRBV4-3 and J is TRBJ2-1; 8 nucleotides align to TRBD2. Per the germline V gene, CDR1 is LGHNA and CDR2 is YSLEER. The CDR3 totals 16 residues. Trimming took 0 bases from V and 0 from J; bases not matched to a gene: 1. CDR3: CASSQELAASYNEQFF. CDR3 nucleotides: TGCGCCAGCAGCCAAGAACTAGCGGCCTCCTACAATGAGCAGTTCTTC.

The V and J genes are TRBV6-6 and TRBJ2-3, with TRBD1 matching over 8 bases. V shed 0 bases, J shed 5 bases, and the junction held 4 bases outside the gene matches. Germline V gene lookup returns CDR1 MNHNY and CDR2 SVGAGI (reference sequence). The length of the CDR3 is 15 residues. The CDR3: CASSYSTGGGDTQYF. The CDR3 nucleotides read TGTGCCAGCAGTTACTCCACAGGGGGAGGAGATACGCAGTATTTT.

This chain connects TRBV20-1 to TRBJ2-5; D remains unclear. Germline V gene sequence: CDR1 DFQATT, CDR2 SNEGSKA (reference sequence). This CDR3 is 11 amino acids long. Trimming removed 4 bases from V and 9 bases from J, with 12 bases in between. The CDR3 sequence is CSAIRSPAQYF. CDR3 DNA: TGCAGTGCTATCCGAAGTCCGGCCCAGTACTTC.

The table lists this clone with a count of one. V is TRBV28 and J is TRBJ1-2; D is unresolved. Germline V gives CDR1 MDHEN, CDR2 SYDVKM. Trimming left V 3 bases short and J 4 bases short, with 15 bases between. The CDR3 contains 15 residues. The chain's CDR3 is CASSFSGRDAYGYTF. In DNA, the CDR3 is TGTGCCAGCAGTTTTAGCGGAAGGGATGCCTATGGCTACACCTTC.

V gene TRBV7-2 combines with J gene TRBJ2-2, with 7 bases aligning to TRBD1. The germline gives CDR1 SGHTA, CDR2 FQGNSA. The CDR3 length is 16 residues. Losses at the gene ends were 6 bases for V and 0 bases for J; bases not matched to a gene: 7. DNA for the CDR3: TGTGCCAGCAGTAATACCGGGACAGCGAACACCGGGGAGCTGTTTTTT. Protein product: CASSNTGTANTGELFF.

V and J are TRBV19 and TRBJ1-5, with 8 bases fitting TRBD1. With 4 bases clipped from V and 2 bases from J, the junction kept 13 bases outside the gene matches. The CDR3 runs 18 residues. CDR1 is LNHDA and CDR2 is SQIVND in the germline V gene (reference sequence). The CDR3 loop reads CASSTKSPMGQGNQPQHF. The CDR3 DNA is TGTGCCAGTAGTACCAAGTCACCCATGGGACAGGGCAATCAGCCCCAGCATTTT. The full variable domain, rest sourced from reference TRBV19 and TRBJ1-5, is DGGITQSPKYLFRKEGQNVTLSCEQNLNHDAMYWYRQDPGQGLRLIYYSQIVNDFQKGDIAEGYSVSREKKESFPLTVTSAQKNPTAFYLCASSTKSPMGQGNQPQHFGDGTRLSIL.

The chain combines TRBV27 with TRBJ1-4, with D possibly TRBD1 on 5 matching bases. Germline assignment: CDR1 MNHEY and CDR2 SMNVEV (reference sequence). V dropped 3 bases and J dropped 8 bases, with 16 bases sitting between them. The CDR3 has 15 amino acids. The CDR3: CASSFSTGFGEKLFF. The CDR3 bases are TGTGCCAGCAGTTTTTCAACAGGTTTTGGCGAAAAACTGTTTTTT.

This chain uses TRBV7-2 with TRBJ1-1; D ambiguous. Germline lookup yields CDR1 SGHTA and CDR2 FQGNSA. The CDR3 spans 13 residues. V was clipped by 2 bases and J by 5 bases, with 9 bases between them. Here the CDR3 reads CASSLSGKTEAFF. The DNA for the CDR3 is TGTGCCAGCAGCTTATCGGGAAAGACTGAAGCTTTCTTT. Together with reference TRBV7-2 and TRBJ1-1, the CDR3 gives the full variable domain: GAGVSQSPSNKVTEKGKDVELRCDPISGHTALYWYRQSLGQGLEFLIYFQGNSAPDKSGLPSDRFSAERTGGSVSTLTIQRTQQEDSAVYLCASSLSGKTEAFFGQGTRLTVV.

This clone was recorded only once. The chain has TRBV28 and TRBJ2-3, with D possibly TRBD2 on 5 matching bases. V was trimmed by 3 bases and J by 4 bases, leaving 20 bases between them. The CDR3 extends over 17 amino acids. CDR1 MDHEN and CDR2 SYDVKM come from the germline V gene. The CDR3, as DNA: TGTGCCAGCAGTTTCATAAGGGCGGGTCAAGCCCCAGATACGCAGTATTTT. Encoded protein: CASSFIRAGQAPDTQYF.

This clone was seen just once. V gene TRBV7-2 combines with J gene TRBJ2-1, with D possibly TRBD1 on 6 matching bases. Trimming left V 5 bases short and J 0 bases short, with 11 bases between. The CDR3 length is 15 residues. CDR1 and CDR2 from the germline V gene are SGHTA and FQGNSA. In nucleotides, the CDR3 is TGTGCCAGCAGCAAGCAGGGGCTCTCCTACAATGAGCAGTTCTTC. Encoded protein: CASSKQGLSYNEQFF.

This chain uses TRBV28 with TRBJ1-5, with D uncertain. Germline CDR1 and CDR2: MDHEN and SYDVKM. Trimming stripped 2 bases from V and 0 bases from J, with 20 bases between. CDR3 length: 19 residues. The CDR3: CASSLPTRLRFLSNQPQHF. Here the CDR3 DNA reads TGTGCCAGCAGTTTACCCACTCGATTAAGGTTCCTTAGCAATCAGCCCCAGCATTTT.

The CDR3 DNA reads TGTGCCAGCAGCCCCCAGCGGGGCGGCTTCTACGAGCAGTACTTC. Amino acid sequence: CASSPQRGGFYEQYF. The chain joins TRBV9 to TRBJ2-7, with 7 bases matching TRBD2. The V gene's germline CDR1 is SGDLS and CDR2 YYNGEE. Trimming at V came to 4 bases and at J to 3 bases, leaving 10 bases not matched to a gene. The CDR3 is made up of 15 amino acids.

The gene calls are TRBV6-1 and TRBJ2-7; D may be TRBD2 (7 bases). V gave up 6 bases and J gave up 2 bases, with 14 bases separating them. The CDR3 consists of 14 residues. The germline V gene has CDR1 MNHNS and CDR2 SASEGT. In DNA form, the CDR3 reads TGTGCCAGCAGAGACAAGGGGGGGGCCTACGAGCAGTACTTC. This translates into CASRDKGGAYEQYF.

This sequence joins TRBV5-8 and TRBJ1-3; unclear D gene. V was clipped by 5 bases and J by 3 bases, with 18 bases between them. The CDR3 consists of 16 residues. The V gene's germline CDR1 is SGHTS and CDR2 YDEGEE. The CDR3 loop is CASSRGSTIIGNTIYF. The CDR3 nucleotides read TGTGCCAGCAGTCGAGGATCGACAATTATTGGAAACACCATATATTTT.

V gene TRBV15 combines with J gene TRBJ1-3; no firm D call. CDR1 is LNHNV and CDR2 is YYDKDF in the germline V gene (reference sequence). The CDR3 totals 15 residues. V was trimmed by 5 bases and J by 0 bases, leaving 11 bases between them. Here the CDR3 reads CATSSPVGSGNTIYF. In nucleotides, the CDR3 is TGTGCCACCAGCTCCCCGGTCGGCTCTGGAAACACCATATATTTT.

This clone turned up a few times. The gene calls are TRBV7-6 and TRBJ2-6, with TRBD1 identical over 10 bases. V gave up 5 bases and J gave up 0 bases; unmatched junction bases: 1. Germline assignment: CDR1 SGHVS and CDR2 FNYEAQ. CDR3 length equals 16 residues. The CDR3 sequence: CASSRTGGSGANVLTF. The CDR3 DNA reads as TGTGCCAGCAGCCGGACAGGGGGCTCTGGGGCCAACGTCCTGACTTTC.